A single sample is the source of the 3 T cell receptor beta chains below, sequenced in a study of beta chain features in type 1 diabetes. The antigens for these receptors are not known. Study conclusions and caveats: In all four CD4+ subsets, TCRB CDR3 length was significantly, moderately reduced in type 1 diabetes.

Expressed TCRB transcripts were sequenced after all isolated RNA was converted to cDNA. TCRdb's table, derived via immunoSEQ multiplex PCR, lists solely in-frame clones and lacks some. The data show a few hundred thousand clones, around 10% seen once. Sequenced sample: central memory CD4+ T cells from blood. The receptors were gathered from a man aged 25 to 40 with type 1 diabetes.

The V call is TRBV7-6, the J call TRBJ2-7, with TRBD1 as a possible D gene (6 bases). The CDR3 has 13 amino acids. Germline assignment: CDR1 SGHVS and CDR2 FNYEAQ. Trimming removed 2 bases from V and 5 bases from J, with 10 bases in between. The CDR3 DNA follows: TGTGCCAGCAGCTTAAATCAGGGGAACGAGCAGTACTTC. It translates to CASSLNQGNEQYF.

The chain joins TRBV5-1 to TRBJ2-4, with TRBD1 matching 8 bases. The CDR3 spans 15 residues. J was trimmed by 8 bases and V by 0 bases; bases with no gene match: 7. Germline V CDR1 and CDR2: SGHRS, YFSETQ. For the CDR3, the DNA is TGCGCCAGCAGCTTGGAGGGCAGGGGGCTGGACATTCAGTACTTC. It is translated as CASSLEGRGLDIQYF.

V and J are TRBV5-1 and TRBJ2-2, with a weak D call TRBD1 (6 bases). Germline V CDR1 and CDR2: SGHRS, YFSETQ. Trimming stripped 4 bases from V and 9 bases from J, with 19 bases between. The CDR3 spans 15 residues. In DNA form, the CDR3 reads TGCGCCAGCAGCCCCGGGACACAGTGGGGCCGGGAGCTGTTTTTT. This gives the protein CASSPGTQWGRELFF.